This TCR beta chain was found in a study of technical replicates of blood from a few donors. The V end lost 1 base, the J end lost 5 bases, and 12 bases lay between the germline ends. CDR3 length: 14 amino acids. The germline V gene has CDR1 SGHRS and CDR2 YFSETQ. Measured with immunoSEQ multiplex PCR; TCRdb has only the in-frame clones, and not every one. This table holds about 78,000 clones, approximately 95% found once. This clone was recorded only once. The chain combines TRBV5-1 with TRBJ1-1, with D perhaps TRBD1 (5 bases). Sequences were obtained from T cells isolated from PBMCs. The source is a human donor in good health. Here the CDR3 reads CASSLMQGGTEAFF. The CDR3 nucleotides are TGCGCCAGCAGCTTGATGCAGGGAGGTACTGAAGCTTTCTTT.